The text below deals with one TCR beta chain. Antigen specificity is unknown. The sample originates from a study of Ad26.COV2.S vaccination and SARS-CoV-2 variants. Across the study: Participants got Ad26.COV2.S intramuscularly, once or twice 56 days apart. Broader study findings: There was a possibility that the TCR breadth and depth analyses underestimated total T cell responses.

The CDR3 extends over 15 amino acids. V was trimmed by 1 base and J by 2 bases, leaving 10 bases between them. Germline V gene sequence: CDR1 SGHRS, CDR2 YFSETQ. TCRdb keeps only in-frame clones here, not all; method: immunoSEQ multiplex PCR. The sample records about 330,000 clones, roughly 90% being singletons. Treatment reported: 19 received Ad26.COV2.S at low or high dose, single or two shots; 5 received placebo; per-sample allocation not given. Material that was analyzed had been drawn on day 63 after the first vaccine or placebo injection. An adult of 18-55 years in Boston served as donor. Spike of the Wuhan-strain SARS-CoV-2 was expressed by an Ad26 vector, which formed the vaccine.

Material: peripheral blood, obtained in a trial of Ad26.COV2.S vaccine versus placebo. The V call is TRBV5-1, the J call TRBJ1-5; tentative D call: TRBD1 (5 bases). The receptor was derived from a person aged 18-60 years who received the Ad26.COV2.S COVID-19 vaccine or a placebo. The CDR3 loop reads CASSLSGRGNQPQHF. The CDR3 DNA sequence: TGCGCCAGCAGCTTGTCAGGGCGCGGCAATCAGCCCCAGCATTTT. Complete variable domain (other parts from reference TRBV5-1 and TRBJ1-5): KAGVTQTPRYLIKTRGQQVTLSCSPISGHRSVSWYQQTPGQGLQFLFEYFSETQRNKGNFPGRFSGRQFSNSRSEMNVSTLELGDSALYLCASSLSGRGNQPQHFGDGTRLSIL.